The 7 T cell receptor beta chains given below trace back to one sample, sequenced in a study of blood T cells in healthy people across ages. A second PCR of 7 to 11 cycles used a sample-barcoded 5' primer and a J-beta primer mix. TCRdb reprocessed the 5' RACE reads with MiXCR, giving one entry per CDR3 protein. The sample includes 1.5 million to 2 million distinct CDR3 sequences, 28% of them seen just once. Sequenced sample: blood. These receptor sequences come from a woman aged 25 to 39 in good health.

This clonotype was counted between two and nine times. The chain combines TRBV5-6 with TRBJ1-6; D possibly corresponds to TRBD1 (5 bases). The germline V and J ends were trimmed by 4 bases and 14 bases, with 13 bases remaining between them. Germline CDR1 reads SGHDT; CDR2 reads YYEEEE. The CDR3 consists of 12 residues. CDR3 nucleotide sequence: TGTGCCAGCAGCGTGGGGGACCTCACCCTCCACTTT. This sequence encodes CASSVGDLTLHF.

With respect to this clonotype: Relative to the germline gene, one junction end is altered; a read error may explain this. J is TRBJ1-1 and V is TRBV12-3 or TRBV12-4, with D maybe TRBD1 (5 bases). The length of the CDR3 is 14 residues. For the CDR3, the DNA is TGTGCCAGCAGTTTTGGGGATCGGGGCACTGGAGCTTTCTTT. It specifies CASSFGDRGTGAFF.

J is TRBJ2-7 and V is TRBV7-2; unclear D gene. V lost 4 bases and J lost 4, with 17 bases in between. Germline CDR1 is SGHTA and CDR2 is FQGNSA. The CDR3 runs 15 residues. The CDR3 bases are TGTGCCAGCAGCTCCGGGTCCCGCTCTTGGTACGAGCAGTACTTC. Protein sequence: CASSSGSRSWYEQYF.

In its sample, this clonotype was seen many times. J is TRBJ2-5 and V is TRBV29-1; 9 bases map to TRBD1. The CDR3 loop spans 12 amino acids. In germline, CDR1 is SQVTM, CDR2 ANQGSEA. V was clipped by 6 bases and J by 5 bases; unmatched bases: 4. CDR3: CSVSGTGETQYF. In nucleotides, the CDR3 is TGCAGCGTCTCCGGGACAGGGGAGACCCAGTACTTC.

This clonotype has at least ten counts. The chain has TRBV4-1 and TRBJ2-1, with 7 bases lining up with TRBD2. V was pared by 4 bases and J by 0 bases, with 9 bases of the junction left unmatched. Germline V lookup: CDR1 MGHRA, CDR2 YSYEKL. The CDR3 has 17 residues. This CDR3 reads CASSPYSGLGSYNEQFF. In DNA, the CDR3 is TGCGCCAGCAGCCCATATAGCGGGCTTGGCTCCTACAATGAGCAGTTCTTC.

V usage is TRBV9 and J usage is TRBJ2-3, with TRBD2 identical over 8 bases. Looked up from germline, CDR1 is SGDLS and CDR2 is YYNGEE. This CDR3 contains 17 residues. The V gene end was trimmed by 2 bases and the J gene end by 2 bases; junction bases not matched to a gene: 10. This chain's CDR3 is CASSVSGTSGFTDTQYF. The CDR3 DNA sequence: TGTGCCAGCAGCGTGAGCGGGACTAGTGGTTTCACAGATACGCAGTATTTT.

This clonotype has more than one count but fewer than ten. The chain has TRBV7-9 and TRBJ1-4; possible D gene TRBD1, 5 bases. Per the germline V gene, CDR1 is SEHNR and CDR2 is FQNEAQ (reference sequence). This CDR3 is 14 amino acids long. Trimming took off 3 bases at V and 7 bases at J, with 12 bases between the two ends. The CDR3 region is CASSFTGTSEKLFF. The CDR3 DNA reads TGTGCCAGCAGCTTTACCGGGACGTCTGAAAAACTGTTTTTT.